This T cell receptor beta chain emerged from a study of blood T cell repertoires in COVID-19. The V gene lost 0 bases and the J gene lost 2 bases, with 8 bases spanning the gap. The CDR3 consists of 14 residues. The germline gives CDR1 SGHRS, CDR2 YFSETQ. Cohorts were determined from participant-reported clinical history. Sequencing was performed with immunoSEQ multiplex PCR; in TCRdb, only in-frame clones are kept and a portion is missing. The profile shows some 260,000 clones, over 80% of them singletons. The TCR originated in a woman aged 18-30 years who had recovered from COVID-19. The sequenced sample was PBMCs or T cells enriched from blood (not recorded which). The rearrangement links TRBV5-1 to TRBJ2-5, with D possibly matching TRBD2 (6 bases). In DNA, the CDR3 is TGCGCCAGCAGCTTGGGGAGGGGACAAGAGACCCAGTACTTC. It codes for CASSLGRGQETQYF.